Below, one T cell receptor (beta chain) is given with its context. V lost 1 base to trimming and J lost 3 bases, with 18 bases between them. CDR1 KGHDR and CDR2 SFDVKD come from the germline V gene. CDR3 length equals 17 residues. This sample stems from a study of blood T cell repertoires in COVID-19. Overall study context: PBMCs, B-cell-depleted T cells, or T cells were the source of the cDNA or gDNA that made up the material.

TCRdb's table, derived via immunoSEQ multiplex PCR, lists solely in-frame clones and lacks some. Of roughly 93,000 clones detected, around 86% appear once; the ten largest clones hold about 1.2%. The receptor was derived from a human donor in a cohort sampled during active COVID-19. This rearrangement joins TRBV24-1 to TRBJ2-7, with a possible D match to TRBD2 (6 bases). The sequenced sample was peripheral blood. CDR3 in amino acids: CATSDFGRRGAFYEQYF. The CDR3 nucleotides are TGTGCCACCAGTGATTTCGGAAGACGCGGGGCATTCTACGAGCAGTACTTC.